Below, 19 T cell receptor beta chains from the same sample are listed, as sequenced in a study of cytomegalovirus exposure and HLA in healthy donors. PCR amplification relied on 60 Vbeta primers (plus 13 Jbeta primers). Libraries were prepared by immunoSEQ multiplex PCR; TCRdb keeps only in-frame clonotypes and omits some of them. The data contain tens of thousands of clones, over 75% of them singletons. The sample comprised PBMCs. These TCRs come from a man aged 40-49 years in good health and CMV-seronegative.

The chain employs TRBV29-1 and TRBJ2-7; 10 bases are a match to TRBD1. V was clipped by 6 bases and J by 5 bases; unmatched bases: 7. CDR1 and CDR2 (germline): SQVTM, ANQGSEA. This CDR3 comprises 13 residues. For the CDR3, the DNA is TGCAGCGTCACGGGACAGGGGATTAACGAGCAGTACTTC. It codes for CSVTGQGINEQYF.

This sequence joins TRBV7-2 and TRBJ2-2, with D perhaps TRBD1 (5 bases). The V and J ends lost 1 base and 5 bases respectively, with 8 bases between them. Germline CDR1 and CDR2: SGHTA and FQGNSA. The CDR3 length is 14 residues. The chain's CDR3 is CASSLVRETGELFF. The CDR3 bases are TGTGCCAGCAGCTTAGTCAGGGAAACCGGGGAGCTGTTTTTT.

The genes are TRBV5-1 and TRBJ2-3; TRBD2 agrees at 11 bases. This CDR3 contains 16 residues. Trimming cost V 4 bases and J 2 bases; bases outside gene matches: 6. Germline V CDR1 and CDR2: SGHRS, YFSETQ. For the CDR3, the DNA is TGCGCCAGCAGCCCGGAACTAGCGGGGGACACAGATACGCAGTATTTT. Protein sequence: CASSPELAGDTDTQYF.

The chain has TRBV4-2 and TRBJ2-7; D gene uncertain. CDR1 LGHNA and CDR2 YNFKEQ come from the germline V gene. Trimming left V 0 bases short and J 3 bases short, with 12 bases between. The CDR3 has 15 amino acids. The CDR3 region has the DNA TGTGCCAGCAGCCAAGAAAGCCGGAGCTTCTACGAGCAGTACTTC. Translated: CASSQESRSFYEQYF.

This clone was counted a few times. CDR3 nucleotides: TGCGCCAGCAGCCAACTAGCGGGGGCCGTCTACGAGCAGTACTTC. Its translation is CASSQLAGAVYEQYF. V is TRBV4-1 and J is TRBJ2-7; 10 bases are a match to TRBD2. V lost 2 bases and J lost 3; bases outside the gene matches: 4. CDR1 is MGHRA and CDR2 is YSYEKL in the germline V gene. There are 15 residues in the CDR3.

The CDR3 is CASSRGQVNTEAFF. The CDR3 DNA sequence: TGCGCCAGCAGCAGGGGACAGGTGAACACTGAAGCTTTCTTT. The rearrangement joins TRBV5-1 to TRBJ1-1; TRBD1 matches 8 bases. The germline V gene encodes CDR1 SGHRS and CDR2 YFSETQ. Trimming at V came to 4 bases and at J to 0 bases, leaving 2 bases not matched to a gene. This CDR3 comprises 14 residues.

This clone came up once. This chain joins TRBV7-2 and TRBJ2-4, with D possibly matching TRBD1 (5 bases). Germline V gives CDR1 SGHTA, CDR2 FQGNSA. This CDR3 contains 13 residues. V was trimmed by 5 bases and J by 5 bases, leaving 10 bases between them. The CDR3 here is CASSRRAENIQYF. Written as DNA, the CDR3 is TGTGCCAGCAGCCGCAGGGCAGAAAACATTCAGTACTTC.

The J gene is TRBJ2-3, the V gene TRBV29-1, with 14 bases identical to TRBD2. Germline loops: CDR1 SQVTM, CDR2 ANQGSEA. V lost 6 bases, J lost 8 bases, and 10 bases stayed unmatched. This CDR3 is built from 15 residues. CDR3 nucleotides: TGCAGCGTGGCACCCGGGACTAGCGGGAGTGGTACGCAGTATTTT. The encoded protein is CSVAPGTSGSGTQYF.

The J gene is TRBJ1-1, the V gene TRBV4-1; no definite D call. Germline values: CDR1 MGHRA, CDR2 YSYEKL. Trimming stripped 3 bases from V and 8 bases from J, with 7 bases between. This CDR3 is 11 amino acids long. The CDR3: CASSQGTEAFF. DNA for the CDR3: TGCGCCAGCAGCCAGGGCACCGAAGCTTTCTTT.

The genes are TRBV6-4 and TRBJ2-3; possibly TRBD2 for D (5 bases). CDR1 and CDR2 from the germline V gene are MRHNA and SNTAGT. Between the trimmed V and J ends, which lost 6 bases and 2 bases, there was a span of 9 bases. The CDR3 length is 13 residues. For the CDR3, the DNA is TGTGCCAGCAGCCCCCGGGACACAGATACGCAGTATTTT. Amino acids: CASSPRDTDTQYF.

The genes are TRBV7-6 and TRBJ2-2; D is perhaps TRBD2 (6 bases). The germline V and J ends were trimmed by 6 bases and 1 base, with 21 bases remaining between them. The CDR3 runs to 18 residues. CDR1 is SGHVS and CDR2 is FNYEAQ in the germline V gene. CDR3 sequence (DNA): TGTGCCAGCAGGGGAGGCAGAGGCCCCGGCGAGAACACCGGGGAGCTGTTTTTT. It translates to CASRGGRGPGENTGELFF.

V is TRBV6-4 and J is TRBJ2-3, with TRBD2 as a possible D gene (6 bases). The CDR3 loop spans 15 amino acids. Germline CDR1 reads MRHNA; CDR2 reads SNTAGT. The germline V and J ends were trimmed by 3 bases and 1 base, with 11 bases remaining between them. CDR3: CASSERGLGTDTQYF. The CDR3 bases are TGTGCCAGCAGTGAGAGGGGACTGGGCACAGATACGCAGTATTTT.

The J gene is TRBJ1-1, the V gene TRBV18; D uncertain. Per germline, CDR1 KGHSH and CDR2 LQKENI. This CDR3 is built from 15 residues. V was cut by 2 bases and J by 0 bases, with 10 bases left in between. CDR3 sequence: CASSPGAAMNTEAFF. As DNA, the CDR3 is TGTGCCAGCTCACCAGGAGCTGCCATGAACACTGAAGCTTTCTTT.

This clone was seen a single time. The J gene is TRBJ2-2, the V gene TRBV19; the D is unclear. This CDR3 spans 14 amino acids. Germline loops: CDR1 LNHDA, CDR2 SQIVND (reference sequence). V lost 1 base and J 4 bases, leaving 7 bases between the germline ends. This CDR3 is CASSIGSGTGELFF. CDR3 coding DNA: TGTGCCAGTAGTATAGGGTCGGGCACCGGGGAGCTGTTTTTT.

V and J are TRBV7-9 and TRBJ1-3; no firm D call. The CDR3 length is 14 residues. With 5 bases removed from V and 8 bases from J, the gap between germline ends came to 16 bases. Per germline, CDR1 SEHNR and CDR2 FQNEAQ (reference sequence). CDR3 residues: CASSVDMSADTIYF. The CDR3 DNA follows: TGTGCCAGCAGCGTTGATATGTCGGCGGACACCATATATTTT.

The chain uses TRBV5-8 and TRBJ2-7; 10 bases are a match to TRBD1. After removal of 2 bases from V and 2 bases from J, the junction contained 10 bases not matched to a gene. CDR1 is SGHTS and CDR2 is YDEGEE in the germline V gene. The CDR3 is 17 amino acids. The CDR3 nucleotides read TGTGCCAGCAGCTTCTCGGGACAGGGGTTCCGCGCCTACGAGCAGTACTTC. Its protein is CASSFSGQGFRAYEQYF.

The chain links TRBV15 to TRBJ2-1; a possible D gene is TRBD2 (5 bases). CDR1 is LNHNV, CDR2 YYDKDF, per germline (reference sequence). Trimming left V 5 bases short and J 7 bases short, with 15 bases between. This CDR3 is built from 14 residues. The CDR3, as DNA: TGTGCCACCAGCCCGCCGCGGGTAGGTAATGAGCAGTTCTTC. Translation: CATSPPRVGNEQFF.

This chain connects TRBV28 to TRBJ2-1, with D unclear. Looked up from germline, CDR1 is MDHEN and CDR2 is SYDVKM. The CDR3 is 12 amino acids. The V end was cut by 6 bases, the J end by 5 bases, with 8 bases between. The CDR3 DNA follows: TGTGCCAGCAGGACTTCAAACAATGAGCAGTTCTTC. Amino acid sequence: CASRTSNNEQFF.

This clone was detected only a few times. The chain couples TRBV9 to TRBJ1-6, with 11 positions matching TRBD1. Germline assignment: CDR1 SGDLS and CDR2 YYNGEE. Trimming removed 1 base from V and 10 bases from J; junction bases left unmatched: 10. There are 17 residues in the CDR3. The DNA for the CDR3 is TGTGCCAGCAGCGTAACCGCCGGGACAGGGGGAAAATCACCCCTCCACTTT. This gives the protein CASSVTAGTGGKSPLHF.